This T cell receptor beta chain was obtained from a study of immune heterogeneity within non-small cell lung tumors. TCR beta CDR3 amplification used multiplex PCR with 32 V and 13 J primers. TCRdb reprocessed the multiplex PCR reads with MiXCR, giving one entry per CDR3 protein. This table holds thousands of distinct CDR3 sequences, 27% found once. This CDR3 contains 13 residues. V was cut by 4 bases and J by 9 bases, with 14 bases left in between. Germline V gene sequence: CDR1 SGHRS, CDR2 YFSETQ. Samples each supplied around 580 ng of bulk tumor genomic DNA as template. Surgeons took several biopsies per primary tumor, spaced far apart, during surgery. The cohort was untreated, with newly diagnosed non-small cell lung cancer undergoing curative surgery. Turning to this clonotype: Being one base from a much bigger clone, this may be a read error.

The TCR was taken from a man aged 55 to 70 with non-small cell lung cancer. This chain links TRBV5-1 with TRBJ2-1; tentative D call: TRBD2 (6 bases). Sequenced material: lung tumor tissue. Here the CDR3 DNA reads TGCGCCAGCAGCCAACTGGCGGGGAGTGAGCAGTTCTTC. Encoded protein: CASSQLAGSEQFF. Drawing the rest from reference TRBV5-1 and TRBJ2-1, the complete variable domain is KAGVTQTPRYLIKTRGQQVTLSCSPISGHRSVSWYQQTPGQGLQFLFEYFSETQRNKGNFPGRFSGRQFSNSRSEMNVSTLELGDSALYLCASSQLAGSEQFFGPGTRLTVL.